This T cell receptor (beta chain) comes out of a study of cytomegalovirus exposure and HLA in healthy donors (dated 2017 in TCRdb). Study-level background: An earlier analysis of roughly 500 of the donors reported approximately 270 Gb of sequence data and 117 million unique TCR beta sequences from 150 million to 200 million T cells. The genetic ancestry cluster associated with self-reported Caucasian donors included about 84% of the roughly 400 genotyped donors. The aim of the study was to test whether cataloging public T cell receptors could identify signatures of past pathogen exposure. An earlier analysis of 587 of the donors used high-throughput TCR beta sequencing to judge whether each TCR beta V gene segment behaved as functional or pseudogenic. Typing coverage differed by locus: A, B, C, DRB1 and DQB1 were typed in roughly 629-640 donors, DQA1 in about 550, DPA1 in over 600, and DPB1 in approximately 450. Among roughly 370 genotyped donors of the cohort, an average of 235,054 unique TCR beta nucleotide sequences were sequenced per donor, around 20% of them non-productive. Several DR-DQ haplotypes were treated as single units for association and clustering because of strong linkage in the cohort. An early release covering roughly 580 HLA-typed donors comprised roughly 300 gigabases of sequencing data and 85 million or so unique TCR sequences. A later analysis re-examined previously published TCR beta repertoires from 600 to 700 donors and added high-resolution HLA genotyping to investigate patterns of TCR occurrence. To predict cytomegalovirus infection status, the study brought together high-throughput TCR immunosequencing, statistical association of individual TCRs with disease status, and machine learning. Donor age, sex, ethnicity and CMV serostatus were compiled alongside the repertoire data. Class I and class II HLA loci were covered by the typing at four-digit resolution. The later analysis used no new phenotypic data to find candidate immune exposures, relying instead on TCR beta sequences and their occurrence across donors. A later genetic analysis used genome-wide SNP genotypes for about 60% of the roughly 700 donors, treating that subset as a discovery cohort. The study profiled the T cell repertoires of 500 to 800 subjects by immunosequencing and related them to cytomegalovirus serostatus. A separate validation cohort of 100 to 150 different subjects was used in addition to the roughly 700-subject first cohort. Every repertoire in the discovery cohort had been generated on one and the same sequencing platform. General findings and caveats noted by the study authors: Several of the top co-occurrence clusters appeared to be linked to parvovirus B19, influenza, CMV and Epstein-Barr virus, according to a later analysis. Cytomegalovirus status was reported to be diagnosed by the classifier with high specificity and sensitivity in both the original and validation cohorts. A further reported finding was that TCR beta sequences accurately predicted the HLA-A and HLA-B alleles for most subjects in the first cohort. Some IMGT-functional V segments, including TRBV6-2 and TRBV6-3, could not be distinguished by the 87-base-pair reads and were therefore excluded. Specific HLA alleles were associated with 15,000 to 20,000 TCR beta sequences at a false discovery rate of 0.05 in a later analysis. Most CMV-associated TCR beta chains appeared to be HLA-restricted in a later analysis, and the HLA associations seemed to be driven largely by CMV exposure. Presence/absence analyses assumed roughly uniform sequencing depth across donors, an assumption that may not hold. Correlated functional status among segregating V segments might be attributable to linkage disequilibrium, but an unknown experimental factor could not be ruled out. Because counts were too low, seventeen rarely observed V segments, including chromosome 9 orphons, were excluded from the earlier analysis of some 540 of the donors. The sequencing pipeline was judged likely to have produced a cluster of highly shared sequence variants as a technical artifact. Broadly in line with IMGT annotations, most TCR beta V segments showed up in productive rearrangements about 87% or about 30% of the time in an earlier analysis of a few hundred of the donors. The only immune exposure information available for the cohort was CMV serostatus. A later analysis found that TCR association rates varied across HLA loci, with DRB1 alleles showing the most associated TCRs and HLA-C alleles the fewest. Compared with equally common non-associated chains, HLA-associated TCR beta chains in a later analysis were more clonally expanded and had lower generation probabilities. When HLA alleles, especially DR and DQ, strongly co-occurred, attributing TCR associations to individual alleles was difficult. Because HLA typing was unavailable for some donors at each locus, only the typed subset was used in association tests. In a later genetic analysis, a missense DCLRE1C variant was associated with V-gene and J-gene trimming of TCR beta chains, and the association was replicated in an independent cohort. While some public TCRs were present in many individuals, most TCR sequences turned up only very rarely across donors. Compared with the approximately 670-donor mean, donors in an Asian-associated ancestry cluster had fewer N-insertions in productive TCRs, according to a later genetic analysis. This cohort had only TCR beta chains sequenced, and the lack of alpha or paired-chain data limited which features could be detected. In vitro tests confirmed that a few of the cytomegalovirus-associated TCR beta chains recognize cytomegalovirus antigens. According to the authors, the approach could potentially be generalized to other disease states and immunological phenotypes. In the study, about 150 TCR beta chains were listed as associated with cytomegalovirus.

In regard to this clone: No cognate antigen has been identified for it. One base away there is no much larger clone; base qualities are not given.

Via the germline V gene (reference sequence), CDR1 is MNHEY and CDR2 SMNVEV. The CDR3 spans 14 residues, from the cysteine through the phenylalanine. The sequence is cut down to CDR3 DNA, 42 bases in frame from base 1. Library generation was performed with the immunoSEQ multiplex PCR assay. The multiplex PCR relied on a mix of 60 forward primers for TCR Vbeta segments and 13 reverse primers for TCR Jbeta segments. The CDR3 region of rearranged TCR beta genes was amplified from genomic DNA with a multiplex PCR assay. Amplified TCR beta libraries were sequenced as 87-base-pair reads on the Illumina HiSeq System. The paper's data handling went like this. A later analysis counted some 74 million unique TCR beta chains across the 600 to 850 repertoires, and 9 million to 14 million of these chains were shared by at least two donors. Raw reads were error-corrected and collapsed into unique sequences with a nearest-neighbor algorithm that merged closely related sequences to remove PCR and sequencing errors. V, D and J gene segments were assigned by aligning CDR3 sequences to IMGT reference sequences. Each retained sequence needed at least a six-nucleotide match to both a V gene segment and a J gene segment. Rearrangements were called productive when the CDR3 lacked stop codons and stayed in frame with V and J; all others were non-productive. Following IMGT convention, CDR3 was defined as the stretch from the second conserved V-encoded cysteine to the conserved J-encoded phenylalanine. The earlier analysis of 500 to 750 of the donors excluded any sequence lacking an unambiguous match to a single V gene segment. In an earlier analysis of several hundred of the donors, a V segment was called functional when productive rearrangements were above 56.7%, and segregating when the standard deviation between donors exceeded 5%. To diagnose cytomegalovirus status from the catalog of TCR beta chain sequences, a statistical classification framework was built. In a later analysis, V and J genes were assigned by comparing TCR nucleotide sequences against IMGT/GENE-DB human TR gene sequences. Using the TCRdist pipeline, a later analysis assigned CDR3 sequences along with most-parsimonious VDJ recombination scenarios. In a later analysis, each TCR beta chain was defined by its CDR3 amino acid sequence together with its V-gene family, and reads lacking a unique V-gene family were excluded. To address suspected cross-contamination and a sequencing artifact, a later analysis removed several hundred highly shared, low-generation-probability nucleotide sequences. In a later analysis, a clonal expansion index was calculated for each public chain from normalized within-repertoire ranks of inferred template counts. A later analysis computed generation probabilities with a VDJ recombination model fitted to out-of-frame rearrangements, and checked the results against IGoR. In a later analysis, TCR-TCR, TCR-HLA and TCR-CMV co-occurrence was scored with hypergeometric tests, and a repertoire-size bias correction was applied to TCR pairs. False discovery rates were estimated in a later analysis by permuting HLA or CMV assignments 20 times. In a later analysis, co-occurring TCRs were grouped using DBSCAN, and TCRdist sequence similarity was added for clustering within HLA-allele-positive subsets. Repertoires with fewer than 30,000 or more than 120,000 public chains, plus five repertoires with anomalous nucleotide sharing, were excluded from co-occurrence clustering. The table comes from immuneACCESS by way of TCRdb, which keeps in-frame sequences with V and J called. Part of the clones is missing from these tables; in studies checked, under half for an unresolved V gene and the rest for unknown reasons. V, J and clone size derive from that table, while D and trimming were established from the DNA sequence. The sample table shows roughly 200,000 clones, and about four fifths are seen once. Jointly, the top ten make up around 2.6% of the sample.

The cohort comprised around 690 healthy bone marrow donors. At the time of sampling, every cohort member was nominally healthy, though immune exposures that went unrecorded were likely present. The donor tested CMV seronegative, placing the donor among the roughly 350 seronegative members of the cohort. A peripheral blood sample was collected from each donor, and TCR beta sequencing was performed on peripheral blood mononuclear cells. The Qiagen DNeasy Blood Extraction Kit was used to extract genomic DNA from the blood cell samples. The sequencing sample was made of PBMCs. The V gene is TRBV27 and the J gene is TRBJ2-5; TRBD1 aligns with 7 central bases. The closer fit of TRBJ2-7 to the DNA end suggests the J call may be wrong. The receptor was derived from a female donor in good health and CMV-seronegative. CDR3 sequence: CASSFRGQDAEQYF. The DNA reads TGTGCCAGCAGTTTCCGCGGACAGGATGCCGAGCAGTACTTC.